A selection of T cell receptor beta chains follows, all from one sample in a study of blood T cell repertoires in COVID-19. Clones were sequenced by immunoSEQ multiplex PCR, and TCRdb holds only the in-frame ones, with some missing. This table holds 100,000 or so clones, 81% found once. The sequenced sample was peripheral blood. The receptors originated from a woman in her 70s with acute or convalescent COVID-19. Both conserved end residues are part of each CDR3. The order of the fields is clone size, D gene, J gene, V gene, CDR3 protein, CDR3 DNA. The D gene is left open where the match is weak. Clone size is shown for a subset of rows, as once, few, many or a class of expanded clone.

size: -; D: -; J: TRBJ2-1; V: TRBV5-1; CDR3: CASSLGQSSYNEQFF; DNA: TGCGCCAGCAGCCTAGGACAAAGCTCCTACAATGAGCAGTTCTTC
size: few; D: -; J: TRBJ2-7; V: TRBV12-5; CDR3: CASGTTDSYEQYF; DNA: TGTGCTAGTGGTACCACGGACAGCTACGAGCAGTACTTC
size: -; D: -; J: TRBJ1-4; V: TRBV11-2; CDR3: CASSPPATNEKLFF; DNA: TGTGCCAGCAGCCCTCCTGCAACTAATGAAAAACTGTTTTTT
size: once; D: TRBD2; J: TRBJ2-1; V: TRBV7-9; CDR3: CAGGEQFF; DNA: TGTGCGGGAGGGGAGCAGTTCTTC
size: -; D: -; J: TRBJ1-2; V: TRBV4-2; CDR3: CASSSYEGSGAPLYGYTF; DNA: TGTGCCAGCAGCTCATACGAGGGAAGTGGCGCTCCCCTCTATGGCTACACCTTC
size: -; D: -; J: TRBJ1-5; V: TRBV12-3/TRBV12-4; CDR3: CASSLSPTQRQHF; DNA: TGTGCCAGCAGTTTATCGCCGACGCAGCGCCAGCATTTT
size: -; D: -; J: TRBJ1-5; V: TRBV10-1; CDR3: CASSTKQGNGNQPQHF; DNA: TGCGCCAGCAGCACCAAACAGGGAAATGGCAATCAGCCCCAGCATTTT
size: -; D: -; J: TRBJ2-5; V: TRBV19; CDR3: CASSSGRSQETQYF; DNA: TGTGCCAGTAGTAGCGGGCGATCCCAAGAGACCCAGTACTTC
size: -; D: -; J: TRBJ2-7; V: TRBV4-2; CDR3: CASSQEWSNPSYEQYF; DNA: TGTGCCAGCAGCCAAGAGTGGTCTAACCCGTCCTACGAGCAGTACTTC
size: -; D: TRBD2; J: TRBJ2-1; V: TRBV4-2; CDR3: CASSQQRESSYNEQFF; DNA: TGTGCCAGCAGCCAGCAGCGGGAGTCTTCCTACAATGAGCAGTTCTTC
size: -; D: TRBD2; J: TRBJ2-1; V: TRBV29-1; CDR3: CSVEVRLAGGGGDNEQFF; DNA: TGCAGCGTTGAAGTTAGGCTAGCGGGAGGCGGGGGGGACAATGAGCAGTTCTTC
size: -; D: -; J: TRBJ2-7; V: TRBV28; CDR3: CASSPDRLNEQYF; DNA: TGTGCCAGCAGTCCCGACAGGCTTAACGAGCAGTACTTC
size: once; D: -; J: TRBJ2-1; V: TRBV5-1; CDR3: CASSLSSGSSYNEQFF; DNA: TGCGCCAGCAGCTTGAGTTCTGGGAGCTCCTACAATGAGCAGTTCTTC
size: -; D: -; J: TRBJ2-7; V: TRBV19; CDR3: CASSIIGGRNEQYF; DNA: TGTGCCAGTAGTATAATCGGGGGGCGTAACGAGCAGTACTTC
size: -; D: -; J: TRBJ2-7; V: TRBV5-1; CDR3: CASSLGQSYEQYF; DNA: TGCGCCAGCAGCTTGGGGCAAAGCTACGAGCAGTACTTC
size: few; D: -; J: TRBJ2-1; V: TRBV4-1; CDR3: CASEQSLVGAYNEQFF; DNA: TGCGCCAGCGAGCAAAGTTTGGTAGGAGCTTACAATGAGCAGTTCTTC
size: -; D: TRBD1; J: TRBJ2-4; V: TRBV6-2/TRBV6-3; CDR3: CASSSGTVAKNIQYF; DNA: TGTGCCAGCAGCTCCGGGACAGTAGCCAAAAACATTCAGTACTTC
size: -; D: -; J: TRBJ2-1; V: TRBV7-2; CDR3: CASSLAGGRPSYNEQFF; DNA: TGTGCCAGCAGCTTAGCGGGAGGACGGCCCTCCTACAATGAGCAGTTCTTC
size: -; D: -; J: TRBJ2-5; V: TRBV7-2; CDR3: CASSPPNGGFETQYF; DNA: TGTGCCAGCAGCCCCCCGAATGGGGGGTTTGAGACCCAGTACTTC
size: -; D: -; J: TRBJ2-3; V: TRBV5-1; CDR3: CASSLVQSTDTQYF; DNA: TGCGCCAGCAGCTTGGTGCAGAGCACAGATACGCAGTATTTT
size: -; D: -; J: TRBJ2-7; V: TRBV12-3/TRBV12-4; CDR3: CASSLGDSYEQYF; DNA: TGTGCCAGCAGTTTAGGAGACAGTTACGAGCAGTACTTC
size: -; D: -; J: TRBJ1-4; V: TRBV19; CDR3: CASSTKGHLSTNEKLFF; DNA: TGTGCCAGTAGTACCAAGGGACATCTCTCAACTAATGAAAAACTGTTTTTT
size: -; D: -; J: TRBJ2-5; V: TRBV6-5; CDR3: CASSYRAGQETQYF; DNA: TGTGCCAGCAGTTATCGGGCGGGACAAGAGACCCAGTACTTC
size: -; D: TRBD2; J: TRBJ2-2; V: TRBV2; CDR3: CASSGLTSGTGELFF; DNA: TGTGCCAGCAGTGGGTTGACTAGCGGTACCGGGGAGCTGTTTTTT
size: -; D: -; J: TRBJ2-2; V: TRBV29-1; CDR3: CSVSGLLDTGELFF; DNA: TGCAGCGTTTCAGGGCTCTTAGACACCGGGGAGCTGTTTTTT
size: -; D: TRBD2; J: TRBJ2-7; V: TRBV19; CDR3: CASSIDIAGAYEQYF; DNA: TGTGCCAGTAGTATAGATATAGCGGGAGCCTACGAGCAGTACTTC
size: -; D: -; J: TRBJ1-1; V: TRBV7-2; CDR3: CASSLLRGATSNTEAFF; DNA: TGTGCCAGCAGCTTACTTCGGGGAGCCACCTCGAACACTGAAGCTTTCTTT
size: -; D: TRBD1; J: TRBJ1-5; V: TRBV5-8; CDR3: CASRGDRGSNQPQHF; DNA: TGTGCCAGCAGGGGGGACAGGGGGAGCAATCAGCCCCAGCATTTT
size: few; D: TRBD1; J: TRBJ1-5; V: TRBV7-6; CDR3: CASSQDRGSEPQHF; DNA: TGTGCCAGCAGCCAAGACAGGGGAAGTGAGCCCCAGCATTTT
size: -; D: TRBD1; J: TRBJ2-7; V: TRBV15; CDR3: CATSRDRGDLEQYF; DNA: TGTGCCACCAGCAGGGACAGGGGAGATTTGGAGCAGTACTTC
size: -; D: TRBD1; J: TRBJ1-2; V: TRBV3-1/TRBV3-2; CDR3: CASSQGGTGTSYGYTF; DNA: TGTGCCAGCAGCCAGGGGGGGACAGGGACATCCTATGGCTACACCTTC
size: once; D: -; J: TRBJ2-3; V: TRBV5-1; CDR3: CASSWTTPSTDTQYF; DNA: TGCGCCAGCAGCTGGACTACCCCTAGCACAGATACGCAGTATTTT
size: -; D: TRBD1; J: TRBJ2-2; V: TRBV10-3; CDR3: CAISESRTGGHTGELFF; DNA: TGTGCCATCAGTGAGTCCCGGACAGGGGGCCACACCGGGGAGCTGTTTTTT
size: -; D: TRBD2; J: TRBJ2-1; V: TRBV6-5; CDR3: CASSRSGRATEQFF; DNA: TGTGCCAGCAGTCGGAGCGGGAGGGCGACTGAGCAGTTCTTC
size: -; D: TRBD2; J: TRBJ2-5; V: TRBV5-4; CDR3: CASSSSTLAGGQETQYF; DNA: TGTGCCAGCAGTTCTAGTACCCTGGCGGGGGGTCAGGAGACCCAGTACTTC
size: -; D: TRBD1; J: TRBJ2-2; V: TRBV5-8; CDR3: CASRRTGGTGELFF; DNA: TGTGCCAGCAGACGGACAGGGGGGACCGGGGAGCTGTTTTTT
size: -; D: TRBD2; J: TRBJ2-7; V: TRBV4-3; CDR3: CASSQGTLAGAYEQYF; DNA: TGCGCCAGCAGCCAAGGAACGCTAGCGGGGGCCTACGAGCAGTACTTC
size: -; D: -; J: TRBJ2-2; V: TRBV7-9; CDR3: CASSLVSGTGELFF; DNA: TGTGCCAGCAGCTTAGTGTCGGGCACCGGGGAGCTGTTTTTT
size: -; D: TRBD2; J: TRBJ2-3; V: TRBV10-3; CDR3: CAISEPSGVADTQYF; DNA: TGTGCCATCAGTGAGCCTAGCGGGGTTGCAGATACGCAGTATTTT
size: -; D: TRBD1; J: TRBJ2-2; V: TRBV5-8; CDR3: CASSRQGMAGELFF; DNA: TGTGCCAGCAGCAGACAGGGGATGGCCGGGGAGCTGTTTTTT
size: once; D: TRBD1; J: TRBJ2-2; V: TRBV7-2; CDR3: CASSLQGANTGELFF; DNA: TGTGCCAGCAGCTTACAGGGGGCGAACACCGGGGAGCTGTTTTTT
size: -; D: TRBD2; J: TRBJ2-3; V: TRBV19; CDR3: CASTLAGDLDTQYF; DNA: TGTGCCAGTACACTAGCGGGGGACCTAGATACGCAGTATTTT
size: once; D: TRBD1; J: TRBJ2-7; V: TRBV6-1; CDR3: CASSEGQGTAYEQYF; DNA: TGTGCCAGCAGTGAGGGACAGGGGACCGCCTACGAGCAGTACTTC
size: few; D: TRBD1; J: TRBJ2-3; V: TRBV29-1; CDR3: CSVEYQGAWDTQYF; DNA: TGCAGCGTTGAATACCAGGGGGCCTGGGATACGCAGTATTTT
size: -; D: -; J: TRBJ1-2; V: TRBV4-2; CDR3: CASSHRPDSNYGYTF; DNA: TGTGCCAGCAGCCACCGACCCGACAGTAACTATGGCTACACCTTC
size: -; D: -; J: TRBJ1-1; V: TRBV28; CDR3: CASREPSQGLTEAFF; DNA: TGTGCCAGCAGGGAACCGAGTCAGGGGCTCACTGAAGCTTTCTTT
size: -; D: TRBD1; J: TRBJ1-6; V: TRBV30; CDR3: CAWSPYRGRVISPLHF; DNA: TGTGCCTGGAGCCCATACAGGGGGCGCGTTATTTCACCCCTCCACTTT
size: once; D: TRBD2; J: TRBJ2-5; V: TRBV7-3; CDR3: CASSLLAGGPETQYF; DNA: TGTGCCAGCAGCTTACTAGCGGGAGGGCCGGAGACCCAGTACTTC
size: -; D: TRBD2; J: TRBJ2-5; V: TRBV7-9; CDR3: CASSLLAGVRETQYF; DNA: TGTGCCAGCAGCCTACTAGCGGGAGTCAGGGAGACCCAGTACTTC
size: few; D: TRBD1; J: TRBJ1-6; V: TRBV7-9; CDR3: CASSSTWTGANNSPLHF; DNA: TGTGCCAGCAGCTCCACCTGGACAGGAGCGAATAATTCACCCCTCCACTTT